This record covers a single T cell receptor beta chain. This receptor's antigen is unknown. No base qualities exist here, and no much larger clone lies one base off it. The data were taken from a study of T cell responses to AZD1222 COVID-19 vaccine (dated by TCRdb to 2020 to 2023). Regarding the study in general: AZD1222 recipients whose second dose came at about 4 weeks and those whose second dose came at about 12 weeks were combined into one group, since spike-specific TCR depth and breadth did not differ between the two schedules. Trial participants were enrolled by age into subgroups of 18-55, 56-69 and 70-plus years, and roughly 160, 29 and 62 TCR-sequenced participants, respectively, were included in these subgroups. A total of under 250 trial participants underwent TCR sequencing, of whom around 210 had received two doses of AZD1222 and roughly 26 had received two doses of the MenACWY control vaccine.

The CDR3 regions of human TCRbeta chains were analyzed by immunosequencing. The original methods were these. Repertoire TCRs were checked for matches against a reference library of SARS-CoV-2-specific TCRs that had been generated using the MIRA antigen-specificity platform. Breadth was defined as the fraction of unique TCRs that were SARS-CoV-2-associated. Depth was defined as the fraction of total T cells that were SARS-CoV-2-associated. Using the MIRA data, each spike-specific TCR was assigned both to the spike region to which the TCR was reactive and to a CD4 or CD8 class. Log10-transformed breadth and depth values were compared by one-way ANOVA with Sidak's multiple comparisons tests. TCRdb obtained this table from immuneACCESS and retained in-frame rearrangements with V and J assigned. These tables miss some clones; where compared with another copy, unresolved V genes account for less than half of the shortfall, and the remainder is unexplained. The D gene and trimming were derived from the DNA, and the V and J assignments and clone size from that table. A total of 120,000 or so clones appear in this sample, 88% of them only once. The ten top clones hold approximately 8% of the sample.

The time point tag for this specimen amounts to: baseline before first vaccination. The vaccinee samples were drawn from two UK trials, COV001 and COV002, one of which was a single-blind randomized controlled phase 2/3 trial testing AZD1222 (ChAdOx1 nCoV-19) in healthy adults. For TCRbeta chain sequencing, PBMC samples were collected from trial participants at day 0 and at day 28 after the second dose. Beyond this particular receptor, the publication reports: CD4 TCRs associated with the vaccine covered the entire spike protein, and the dominant responses were in regions 160-218 and 743-854. No day 14 peak-response samples were available, so repertoires were characterized only after the peak T cell response. Most participants were white British and females outnumbered males, and the authors suggested that clonal diversity may have been underestimated. Reportedly, almost half of the unique spike-specific TCRs recognized epitopes lying outside the regions that are mutated in the B.1.351 and B.1.1.7 variants. After two AZD1222 doses, both the breadth and the depth of spike-specific TCRs were significantly higher than at day 0 and than in MenACWY recipients. The 56-69-year group was small, and its depth increase did not reach significance, likely because of low power. Conclusions about previously exposed vaccinees were limited because only six AZD1222 recipients were SARS-CoV-2 seropositive at baseline.

V was cut back by 2 bases and J by 0 bases, leaving a gap of 8 bases between them. The germline V gene supplies CDR1 SGHAT and CDR2 FQNNGV. From cysteine to phenylalanine, the CDR3 is 14 amino acids long. Only the CDR3 region is kept as DNA, spanning 42 bases read in frame from base 1. This TCR came from an adult in good health. The specimen comprised peripheral blood, sampled on day 0 of AZD1222 vaccination. The sequence is built from TRBV11-2 and TRBJ2-7; the D gene is not confidently resolved. The CDR3 in this case is CASSLIRSSYEQYF. The DNA sequence reads TGTGCCAGCAGCTTAATCAGGAGCTCCTACGAGCAGTACTTC.